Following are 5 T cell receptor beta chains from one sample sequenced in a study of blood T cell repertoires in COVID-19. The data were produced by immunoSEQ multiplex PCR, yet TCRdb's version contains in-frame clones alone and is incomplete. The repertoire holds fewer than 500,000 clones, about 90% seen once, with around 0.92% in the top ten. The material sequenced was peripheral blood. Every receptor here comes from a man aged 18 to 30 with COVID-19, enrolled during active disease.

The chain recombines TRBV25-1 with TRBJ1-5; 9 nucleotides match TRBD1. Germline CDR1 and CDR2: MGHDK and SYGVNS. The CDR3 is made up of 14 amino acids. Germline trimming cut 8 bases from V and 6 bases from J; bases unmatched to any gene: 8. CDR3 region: CASAPTGGSQPQHF. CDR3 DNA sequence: TGTGCCAGCGCCCCCACAGGGGGCAGTCAGCCCCAGCATTTT.

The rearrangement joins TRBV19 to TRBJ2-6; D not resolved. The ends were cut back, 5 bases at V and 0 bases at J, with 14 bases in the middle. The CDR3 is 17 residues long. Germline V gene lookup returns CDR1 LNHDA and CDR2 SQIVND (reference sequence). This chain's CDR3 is CASSPRSDSSGANVLTF. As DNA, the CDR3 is TGTGCCAGTAGTCCGAGGTCTGATAGCTCTGGGGCCAACGTCCTGACTTTC.

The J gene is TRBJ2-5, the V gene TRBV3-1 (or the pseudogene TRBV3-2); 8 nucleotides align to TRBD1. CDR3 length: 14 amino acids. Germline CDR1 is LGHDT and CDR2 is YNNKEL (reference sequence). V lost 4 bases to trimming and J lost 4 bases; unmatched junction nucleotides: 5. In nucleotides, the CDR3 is TGTGCCAGCAGCCGGGACAGGTGGGGAGAGACCCAGTACTTC. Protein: CASSRDRWGETQYF.

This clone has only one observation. CDR3 loop: CASSYSSGYNEQFF. The CDR3 DNA follows: TGTGCCAGCAGTTACTCTAGCGGTTACAATGAGCAGTTCTTC. This rearrangement joins TRBV6-5 to TRBJ2-1, with a weak D call TRBD2 (6 bases). CDR3 length equals 14 residues. The V gene's germline CDR1 is MNHEY and CDR2 SVGAGI. The V end was cut by 0 bases, the J end by 4 bases, with 7 bases between.

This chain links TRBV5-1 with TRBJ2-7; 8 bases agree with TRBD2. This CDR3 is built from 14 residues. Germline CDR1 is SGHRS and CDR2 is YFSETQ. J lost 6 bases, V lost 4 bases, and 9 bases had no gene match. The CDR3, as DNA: TGCGCCAGCAGCCCCGGGGGGGACTACATCGAGCAGTACTTC. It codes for CASSPGGDYIEQYF. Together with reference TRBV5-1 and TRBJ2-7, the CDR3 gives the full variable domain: KAGVTQTPRYLIKTRGQQVTLSCSPISGHRSVSWYQQTPGQGLQFLFEYFSETQRNKGNFPGRFSGRQFSNSRSEMNVSTLELGDSALYLCASSPGGDYIEQYFGPGTRLTVT.